Described below is a single T cell receptor beta chain sequence and its context. This entry comes from a study of blood T cell repertoires in COVID-19. On the study more broadly: Samples taken during acute and convalescent COVID-19 were collected in the United States, Italy and Spain. In each case, the material was cDNA or gDNA derived from T cells, B-cell-depleted T cells, or PBMCs.

TCRdb's table, derived via immunoSEQ multiplex PCR, lists solely in-frame clones and lacks some. The profile shows approximately 340,000 clones, over 80% of them singletons. The germline CDR1 and CDR2 sequences are MNHEY and SVGAGI. This CDR3 is 14 amino acids long. The V segment lost 11 bases and the J segment 6 bases; nucleotides outside the gene matches: 11. The rearrangement links TRBV6-5 to TRBJ2-2; 8 positions agree with TRBD2. Sequenced material: peripheral blood. The sequence derives from a man younger than 45 with COVID-19, enrolled during active disease. CDR3 residues: CAVGGLADAGELFF. The CDR3 nucleotides are TGTGCCGTTGGAGGACTAGCCGACGCCGGGGAGCTGTTTTTT.